This T cell receptor (beta chain) was recorded in a study of CD8 T cells in Susac syndrome (dated by TCRdb to between 2018 and 2021). Regarding the study in general: The study used repertoire sequencing to test whether antigen drove CD8+ T cell activation and differentiation in Susac syndrome. Clonality of the CD8+ T cell repertoire was compared between more than 10 healthy donors, approximately 14 Susac syndrome patients and fewer than 16 multiple sclerosis patients.

Peripheral blood CD8+ and CD4+ T cells from healthy donors, Susac syndrome patients and multiple sclerosis patients were profiled using high-throughput TCR beta sequencing. The multiple sclerosis controls were treatment-naive patients whose relapsing-remitting disease, either stable or active, fulfilled the revised McDonald criteria. CD8+ TEMRA cells were enriched by FACS, while bulk CD8+ and CD4+ T cells were purified by magnetic negative isolation. Blood was collected in EDTA tubes and processed within 24 hours, with PBMCs isolated through density gradient centrifugation. PBMCs intended for TCR sequencing were cryopreserved in liquid nitrogen and thawed later in a water bath at 37 degrees C. A purity of at least 90% was achieved for sorted or isolated CD4+, CD8+ and CD8+ TEMRA cells. Broad study findings and their caveats: The number of individuals in the TCR sequencing and HLA analysis was acknowledged as relatively small.

Note on this clonotype: Its antigen target is currently unknown. Base qualities are not at hand, and no much larger clone is one base apart.

The CDR3 contains 12 residues, cysteine and phenylalanine counted. Only the CDR3 DNA stays, 36 bases, in frame from base 1. Reading the germline V gene (reference sequence) gives CDR1 GTSNPN and CDR2 SVGIG. Clipping removes 5 bases from V and 8 bases from J, with 3 as the unmatched junction base count. RNA was extracted with the RNeasy kit and roughly 0.45 to 1 ug was reverse transcribed using random hexamers. TCR beta CDR3 regions were amplified with the immunoSEQ multiplex PCR assay covering 54 Vbeta and 13 Jbeta segments. PCR amplification bias was corrected by using a synthetic template baseline for primer optimization and computational correction. The study's own analysis went as follows. Reads were annotated to V, D and J genes according to IMGT and were analyzed with immunoSEQ Analyzer, with only productive sequences retained. To calculate clonality, Shannon entropy was normalized by log2 of the number of productive unique sequences and then subtracted from one. For each patient and control, public and private clones were evaluated within the 100 most prevalent clones. Clones were defined as Susac-specific if absent from the healthy and MS cohorts, from around 1,100 published viral clones and from other ImmuneACCESS disease sequences. Clones were called with MiXCR by TCRdb after fastp trimmed the public reads at Q25, and only in-frame beta chains were retained. Each entry merges the rows of one CDR3 protein and shows their most common DNA and genes. TCRdb's processing, not the authors' own work, is the source of the V and J calls. The sample table records around 270,000 distinct CDR3 sequences; approximately 85% of these occur just once. Of the sample, approximately 0.2% is held by the ten largest clones.

The V gene is TRBV30 and the J gene is TRBJ1-2; a stretch of 12 junction bases matches TRBD1. The sample comprised CD8+ T cells from PBMCs. The TCR comes from a human donor with multiple sclerosis. The nucleotide sequence reads TGTGCCTGGGGGGACAGGGGGCACGGCTACACCTTC. This sequence encodes CAWGDRGHGYTF.